Sequencing of this T cell receptor (beta chain) was carried out in a study of T cells after yellow fever vaccination. Germline loops: CDR1 LGHNT, CDR2 FRNRAP. V was clipped by 3 bases and J by 0 bases, with 6 bases between them. The CDR3 contains 14 residues. TCRdb processed the 5' RACE reads anew with MiXCR; each CDR3 protein has one entry. The sample shows some 320,000 distinct CDR3 sequences, 8.7% of them seen only once. The input for sequencing was PBMCs, taken on the day of the first yellow fever vaccination. The rearrangement links TRBV12-5 to TRBJ1-5, with D possibly being TRBD1 (5 bases). This clonotype was sampled from a man aged 18 to 29 who received the YFV17D yellow fever vaccine. This CDR3 is CASGFRDSNQPQHF. CDR3 DNA: TGTGCTAGTGGTTTCAGGGATAGCAATCAGCCCCAGCATTTT. The full variable domain, completed using reference TRBV12-5 and TRBJ1-5, is DARVTQTPRHKVTEMGQEVTMRCQPILGHNTVFWYRQTMMQGLELLAYFRNRAPLDDSGMPKDRFSAEMPDATLATLKIQPSEPRDSAVYFCASGFRDSNQPQHFGDGTRLSIL.